This T cell receptor (beta chain) appears in the sequencing data of a study of blood T cell repertoires in COVID-19. At the level of the study: Both acute and convalescent COVID-19 samples were obtained from the United States, Italy and Spain. T cells, B-cell-depleted T cells, or PBMCs supplied cDNA or gDNA.

In the original processing: Amplified reference gene primers provided the basis for estimating nucleated cell counts. The assay was immunoSEQ multiplex PCR, and TCRdb's table has in-frame clones only and misses some. Clone size and V and J calls were adopted from that table, with D and trimming inferred from the DNA. In the table there are around 63,000 clones, about nine tenths of which are singletons. Germline V gives CDR1 LGHDT, CDR2 YNNKEL (reference sequence). The CDR3 sequence is 11 residues long. The V gene lost 4 bases and the J gene lost 8 bases, with 8 bases spanning the gap. The sequence derives from a woman of 80 years or more with acute or convalescent COVID-19. This chain links TRBV3-1 (or the pseudogene TRBV3-2) with TRBJ1-2, with no clear D. Sequenced material: peripheral blood. The CDR3 region has the DNA TGTGCCAGCAGCCCGGGTAGAGGCTACACCTTC. Amino acid sequence: CASSPGRGYTF.